Presented here are 23 T cell receptor beta chains from one specimen sequenced in a study of blood T cell repertoires in COVID-19. Some clones are missing from TCRdb's copy, which holds only in-frame ones; the method was immunoSEQ multiplex PCR. The sample holds 90,000 to 120,000 clones; about 91% are singletons and the top ten take 5% to 6.5%. The specimen sequenced was peripheral blood. These receptors originate from a human donor in a cohort sampled during active COVID-19.

This chain links TRBV11-2 with TRBJ1-2; D may be TRBD1 (6 bases). Germline CDR1 and CDR2: SGHAT and FQNNGV. Trimming pared 6 bases from V and 4 bases from J, leaving 12 bases between. The CDR3 totals 13 residues. The CDR3 region has the DNA TGTGCCAGCAGTTTTGACAGGTTCTATGGCTACACCTTC. Translated, it gives CASSFDRFYGYTF.

The chain recombines TRBV27 with TRBJ2-7; 11 positions agree with TRBD2. CDR3 size: 17 residues. CDR1 MNHEY and CDR2 SMNVEV come from the germline V gene (reference sequence). V dropped 5 bases and J dropped 3; count of bases not matched to a gene: 12. The CDR3 reads CASSPGTSGPFIYEQYF. The CDR3 bases are TGTGCCAGCAGTCCCGGGACTAGCGGACCCTTTATCTACGAGCAGTACTTC.

This clone was observed many times. This sequence joins TRBV30 and TRBJ2-4; tentatively, D is TRBD2 (6 bases). Germline V gene sequence: CDR1 GTSNPN, CDR2 SVGIG (reference sequence). The CDR3 consists of 15 residues. Trimming cost V 2 bases and J 6 bases, with 17 bases left between them. CDR3 protein: CAWSRGTPKGNIQYF. CDR3 bases: TGTGCCTGGAGTCGGGGGACCCCGAAGGGAAACATTCAGTACTTC.

Comments on this clone: A junction end diverges from the germline sequence, so it may reflect a read error. The J gene is TRBJ1-3, the V gene TRBV7-7, with a weak D call TRBD1 (5 bases). Germline V lookup: CDR1 SSHAT, CDR2 FNYEAQ (reference sequence). This CDR3 region has 17 residues. In nucleotides, the CDR3 is TGTGCTAGCAGCCCAGATCTTCCGCAGGGAACTGGAAACACCATATATTTT. This encodes CASSPDLPQGTGNTIYF. Based on the CDR3 plus reference TRBV7-7 and TRBJ1-3, the full variable domain is GAGVSQSPRYKVTKRGQDVTLRCDPISSHATLYWYQQALGQGPEFLTYFNYEAQPDKSGLPSDRFSAERPEGSISTLTIQRTEQRDSAMYRCASSPDLPQGTGNTIYFGEGSWLTVV.

V is TRBV25-1 and J is TRBJ1-2, with TRBD1 matching over 10 bases. The germline CDR1 and CDR2 sequences are MGHDK and SYGVNS. Germline trimming cut 4 bases from V and 7 bases from J; bases unmatched to any gene: 9. The CDR3 covers 15 residues. The CDR3 region is CASSVPGQGLRGYTF. CDR3 sequence (DNA): TGTGCCAGCAGTGTTCCGGGACAGGGGTTACGTGGCTACACCTTC.

The J gene is TRBJ2-7, the V gene TRBV4-3; tentatively, D is TRBD1 (6 bases). CDR3 length: 13 residues. Trimming took off 1 base at V and 5 bases at J, with 9 bases between the two ends. From germline, CDR1 is LGHNA and CDR2 YSLEER. In DNA form, the CDR3 reads TGCGCCAGCAGCCAAGTCGAGGGGGACGAGCAGTACTTC. This sequence encodes CASSQVEGDEQYF.

The rearrangement uses TRBV7-9 and TRBJ1-4; 7 positions agree with TRBD1. The CDR3 contains 16 residues. Germline assignment: CDR1 SEHNR and CDR2 FQNEAQ (reference sequence). Unmatched junction bases numbered 7, after V lost 1 base and J lost 5 bases. DNA of the CDR3: TGTGCCAGCAGCTTAGGATTAGCAGGGGGAAATGAAAAACTGTTTTTT. Its protein product is CASSLGLAGGNEKLFF.

DNA for the CDR3: TGTGCCAGCAGCGAGGACAGGGACTACGAGCAGTACTTC. Amino acids: CASSEDRDYEQYF. V and J are TRBV7-6 and TRBJ2-7, with 8 bases lining up with TRBD1. Germline CDR1 is SGHVS and CDR2 is FNYEAQ. J was trimmed by 3 bases and V by 5 bases; bases with no gene match: 3. The CDR3 extends over 13 amino acids. Together with reference TRBV7-6 and TRBJ2-7, the CDR3 gives the full variable domain: GAGVSQSPRYKVTKRGQDVALRCDPISGHVSLYWYRQALGQGPEFLTYFNYEAQQDKSGLPNDRFSAERPEGSISTLTIQRTEQRDSAMYRCASSEDRDYEQYFGPGTRLTVT.

V and J are TRBV5-4 and TRBJ2-3; 13 bases match TRBD2. CDR3 size: 17 residues. Germline V gene lookup returns CDR1 SGHNT and CDR2 YYREEE (reference sequence). V dropped 4 bases and J dropped 6; count of bases not matched to a gene: 11. The CDR3 spells CASSTAPGLAGVDTQYF. CDR3 nucleotide sequence: TGTGCCAGCAGCACAGCCCCCGGACTAGCGGGGGTGGATACGCAGTATTTT.

The rearrangement uses TRBV5-1 and TRBJ2-7; tentative D call: TRBD2 (6 bases). The CDR3 is made up of 14 amino acids. Germline-derived CDR1 and CDR2 are SGHRS and YFSETQ. The germline V and J ends were trimmed by 6 bases and 5 bases, with 18 bases remaining between them. Here the CDR3 DNA reads TGCGCCAGCACCCCGATTGGGGGGTTCAACGAGCAGTACTTC. This translates into CASTPIGGFNEQYF. The full variable domain, in which reference TRBV5-1 and TRBJ2-7 provide the parts outside the CDR3, is KAGVTQTPRYLIKTRGQQVTLSCSPISGHRSVSWYQQTPGQGLQFLFEYFSETQRNKGNFPGRFSGRQFSNSRSEMNVSTLELGDSALYLCASTPIGGFNEQYFGPGTRLTVT.

The chain has TRBV28 and TRBJ2-3; D unresolved. The germline V and J ends were trimmed by 2 bases and 3 bases, with 6 bases remaining between them. Germline V gene lookup returns CDR1 MDHEN and CDR2 SYDVKM. This CDR3 is 13 amino acids long. As DNA, the CDR3 is TGTGCCAGCAGTTTAAGAGTGACAGATACGCAGTATTTT. Translation gives CASSLRVTDTQYF. Based on the CDR3 plus reference TRBV28 and TRBJ2-3, the full variable domain is DVKVTQSSRYLVKRTGEKVFLECVQDMDHENMFWYRQDPGLGLRLIYFSYDVKMKEKGDIPEGYSVSREKKERFSLILESASTNQTSMYLCASSLRVTDTQYFGPGTRLTVL.

V usage is TRBV19 and J usage is TRBJ1-6, with 8 bases matching TRBD1. V shed 6 bases and J 10 bases; nucleotides not matched to a gene: 8. Germline-derived CDR1 and CDR2 are LNHDA and SQIVND (reference sequence). This CDR3 is built from 14 residues. CDR3 in amino acids: CASRPGQGRSPLHF. The DNA for the CDR3 is TGTGCCAGTAGACCTGGACAGGGAAGGTCACCCCTCCACTTT.

This chain connects TRBV19 to TRBJ2-3; 7 bases fit TRBD1. The CDR3 runs 16 residues. Germline CDR1 LNHDA, CDR2 SQIVND (reference sequence). J gave up 0 bases and V 3 bases, and 6 bases lay outside the gene matches. DNA for the CDR3: TGTGCCAGTAGTATTTCAGGGGGAAAAAGCACAGATACGCAGTATTTT. It specifies CASSISGGKSTDTQYF.

The CDR3 bases are TGTGCCAGCAGTGAAGCCACAAGTAACTATGGCTACACCTTC. It codes for CASSEATSNYGYTF. V is TRBV2 and J is TRBJ1-2, with D unclear. Trimming removed 0 bases at V and 1 base at J, with 6 bases between. The CDR3 loop spans 14 amino acids. The germline V gene has CDR1 SNHLY and CDR2 FYNNEI.

The chain has TRBV29-1 and TRBJ2-3, with a weak D call TRBD2 (6 bases). Germline V gene lookup returns CDR1 SQVTM and CDR2 ANQGSEA. Trimming pared 4 bases from V and 4 bases from J, leaving 12 bases between. This CDR3 is 13 amino acids long. Here the CDR3 DNA reads TGCAGCGTTGTCGGGGGTCCCTCAGATACGCAGTATTTT. The encoded protein is CSVVGGPSDTQYF.

The chain combines TRBV9 with TRBJ2-1; maybe TRBD2 (5 bases). The CDR3 loop spans 14 amino acids. Germline V gives CDR1 SGDLS, CDR2 YYNGEE. The V end was cut by 1 base, the J end by 9 bases, with 14 bases between. The CDR3, as DNA: TGTGCCAGCAGCGTACGATACACTGAGGGTGAGCAGTTCTTC. The encoded protein is CASSVRYTEGEQFF.

This clone appeared once. The chain has TRBV9 and TRBJ1-2; D is unclear. Germline V gene sequence: CDR1 SGDLS, CDR2 YYNGEE. V was clipped by 0 bases and J by 6 bases, with 6 bases between them. There are 12 residues in the CDR3. The chain's CDR3 is CASSVGLDGYTF. In DNA form, the CDR3 reads TGTGCCAGCAGCGTAGGACTAGATGGCTACACCTTC.

The rearrangement links TRBV6-6 to TRBJ1-6; D is uncertain. The ends were cut back, 2 bases at V and 15 bases at J, with 14 bases in the middle. The CDR3 totals 13 residues. In germline, CDR1 is MNHNY, CDR2 SVGAGI (reference sequence). CDR3 sequence: CASSYPNSQVLHF. The CDR3 DNA reads TGTGCCAGCAGTTACCCAAATTCCCAGGTCCTCCACTTT.

The CDR3 coding sequence is TGTGCCAGTAGTATCCGGTCTAGCACAGATACGCAGTATTTT. This codes for CASSIRSSTDTQYF. V gene TRBV19 combines with J gene TRBJ2-3; D not resolved. CDR3 length equals 14 residues. Between the trimmed V and J ends, which lost 3 bases and 0 bases, there was a span of 7 bases. The germline V gene encodes CDR1 LNHDA and CDR2 SQIVND (reference sequence).

The CDR3 nucleotides read TGTGCCAGCAGTCAGGGACTGTGGGAGACCCAGTACTTC. It encodes CASSQGLWETQYF. The genes are TRBV6-6 and TRBJ2-5; D is perhaps TRBD2 (6 bases). Trimming removed 5 bases at V and 5 bases at J, with 12 bases between. From germline, CDR1 is MNHNY and CDR2 SVGAGI (reference sequence). This CDR3 spans 13 amino acids.

This sequence joins TRBV18 and TRBJ2-7; TRBD1 matches 8 bases. This CDR3 is 15 amino acids long. Germline values: CDR1 KGHSH, CDR2 LQKENI. V shed 3 bases, J shed 6 bases, and the junction held 10 bases outside the gene matches. CDR3 region: CASSPSGTGPSEQYF. CDR3 coding DNA: TGTGCCAGCTCACCCTCCGGGACAGGTCCTAGCGAGCAGTACTTC.

J is TRBJ1-1 and V is TRBV5-1, with 9 bases identical to TRBD1. The germline gives CDR1 SGHRS, CDR2 YFSETQ. V dropped 6 bases and J dropped 4; count of bases not matched to a gene: 13. CDR3 length: 16 amino acids. CDR3 protein: CASNPLGQGGRTEAFF. The CDR3 DNA sequence: TGCGCCAGCAATCCCCTGGGACAGGGAGGCCGCACTGAAGCTTTCTTT.

V usage is TRBV5-4 and J usage is TRBJ1-1; D might be TRBD1 (5 bases). Germline assignment: CDR1 SGHNT and CDR2 YYREEE (reference sequence). V was shortened by 1 base and J by 11 bases, with 18 bases between the two germline ends. The length of the CDR3 is 14 residues. The CDR3 nucleotides read TGTGCCAGCAGCTTGAGTGGAAACCCAGGGAACGCTTTCTTT. It yields the protein CASSLSGNPGNAFF.